This note documents a single T cell receptor beta chain sequence. What it binds is not known. CD8 cells classed as naive were CD45RO-negative and positively selected for CCR7, excluding terminally differentiated effector memory CD45RA+ cells. This record belongs to a study of shared clonotypes between healthy human individuals. In germline, CDR1 is SQVTM, CDR2 ANQGSEA. V trimming: 3 bases; J trimming: 1 base; junction bases outside the gene matches: 2. There are 14 residues in the CDR3. TCRdb's table, derived via immunoSEQ multiplex PCR, lists solely in-frame clones and lacks some. The sample shows around 1,900,000 clones, 93% of them seen only once. Overall study findings and caveats: Rarefaction revealed incomplete sorted-subset sequencing despite large depth.

The sequence was collected from a man aged 18 to 29 in good health. Some clones in this sample may be carry-over from other donors' samples. Input material: naive CD8+ T cells from PBMCs. The chain links TRBV29-1 to TRBJ2-3; 9 nucleotides align to TRBD1. The CDR3 sequence: CSVEGDRGTDTQYF. CDR3 DNA: TGCAGCGTTGAGGGGGACAGGGGCACAGATACGCAGTATTTT.